The next 25 T cell receptor beta chains were all read from a single sample in a study of neurological immune-mediated disorders. A single record per CDR3 protein comes from TCRdb applying MiXCR to the 5' RACE reads. The sample contains about 24,000 distinct CDR3 sequences, about an eighth of which appear only once. Sequencing input: PBMCs. The receptors originated from a woman aged 35 to 49 with HTLV-1-associated myelopathy (HAM/TSP).

This clonotype was observed many times. J is TRBJ1-4 and V is TRBV4-2; the D gene is possibly TRBD1 (5 bases). The CDR3 is 17 residues long. Germline loops: CDR1 LGHNA, CDR2 YNFKEQ. Deletions cut 3 bases from V and 0 bases from J, with 14 bases between. The CDR3, as DNA: TGTGCCAGCAGCCACGGTTCCGGGGCTGCAACTAATGAAAAACTGTTTTTT. The encoded protein is CASSHGSGAATNEKLFF.

The gene calls are TRBV10-2 and TRBJ2-5; D is perhaps TRBD2 (5 bases). Germline values: CDR1 WSHSY, CDR2 SAAADI. The CDR3 runs 12 residues. With 6 bases removed from V and 9 bases from J, the gap between germline ends came to 14 bases. CDR3 nucleotide sequence: TGCGCCAGCAGGGACTTCCTAGAAGCCCAGTACTTC. Translated, it gives CASRDFLEAQYF.

This clonotype was counted a few times. The chain joins TRBV6-4 to TRBJ2-7; no reliable D call. CDR1 is MRHNA, CDR2 SNTAGT, per germline. The CDR3 contains 11 residues. Between the trimmed V and J ends, which lost 5 bases and 3 bases, there was a span of 5 bases. CDR3 sequence (DNA): TGTGCCAGCAGTAAAGTCTACGAGCAGTACGTC. This translates into CASSKVYEQYV.

This clonotype occurred many times. The chain couples TRBV12-3 or TRBV12-4 to TRBJ1-1; 10 bases line up with TRBD1. CDR3 length: 13 amino acids. With V trimmed by 3 bases and J by 6 bases, 1 base remained unmatched. In nucleotides, the CDR3 is TGTGCCAGCAGTTTTGGACAGGGGGCTGAAGCTTTCTTT. It encodes CASSFGQGAEAFF.

This clonotype has ten or more counts. The chain recombines TRBV24-1 with TRBJ1-4; D not certain. The V gene lost 3 bases and the J gene lost 4 bases, with 11 bases spanning the gap. The length of the CDR3 is 15 residues. The germline V gene encodes CDR1 KGHDR and CDR2 SFDVKD. The CDR3 sequence is CATSDGRGDNEKLFF. CDR3 nucleotide sequence: TGTGCCACCAGTGATGGGCGTGGGGATAATGAAAAACTGTTTTTT.

This clonotype is judged medium-sized (0.01 to 0.1%). The chain is built from TRBV27 and TRBJ2-3; 8 bases align to TRBD1. This CDR3 spans 17 amino acids. Germline V gene lookup returns CDR1 MNHEY and CDR2 SMNVEV (reference sequence). After removal of 5 bases from V and 3 bases from J, the junction contained 13 bases not matched to a gene. CDR3 sequence reads: CASSILRDRWGTDTQYF. The CDR3 DNA is TGTGCCAGCAGTATCCTCCGGGACAGGTGGGGTACAGATACGCAGTATTTT.

This clonotype was counted ten times or more. The chain combines TRBV15 with TRBJ2-4, with 10 bases lining up with TRBD1. Germline V gene sequence: CDR1 LNHNV, CDR2 YYDKDF (reference sequence). V shed 4 bases and J 1 base; nucleotides not matched to a gene: 4. CDR3 length equals 16 residues. CDR3 nucleotides: TGTGCCACCAGCAACGGACAGGGGGTCGCCAAAAACATTCAGTACTTC. Encoded protein: CATSNGQGVAKNIQYF.

This clonotype was seen repeatedly, ten times or more. This chain uses TRBV29-1 with TRBJ2-7; D is undetermined. The CDR3 contains 12 residues. V was clipped by 4 bases and J by 2 bases, with 9 bases between them. CDR1 is SQVTM, CDR2 ANQGSEA, per germline. CDR3 sequence: CSVAADTYEQYF. CDR3 nucleotides: TGCAGCGTTGCGGCAGATACCTACGAGCAGTACTTC.

In its sample, this clonotype was seen many times. The chain recombines TRBV4-3 with TRBJ2-7; D is undetermined. V was shortened by 0 bases and J by 4 bases, with 10 bases between the two germline ends. Germline V gives CDR1 LGHNA, CDR2 YSLEER. This CDR3 is 14 amino acids long. In DNA form, the CDR3 reads TGCGCCAGCAGCCAAGAATATTGGGGTTACGAGCAGTACTTC. Its protein is CASSQEYWGYEQYF.

V gene TRBV5-1 combines with J gene TRBJ2-1, with 9 bases that match TRBD2. The trim removed 0 bases at V and 9 bases at J, leaving 10 bases unmatched. CDR3 length equals 16 residues. Germline-derived CDR1 and CDR2 are SGHRS and YFSETQ. The CDR3 loop reads CASSLDGAGGLSEQFF. The CDR3 DNA sequence: TGCGCCAGCAGCTTGGATGGAGCGGGGGGATTGAGTGAGCAGTTCTTC.

This chain joins TRBV5-1 and TRBJ2-3; D is unclear. Germline V CDR1 and CDR2: SGHRS, YFSETQ. This CDR3 is 14 amino acids long. Trimming removed 3 bases at V and 2 bases at J, with 10 bases between. DNA for the CDR3: TGCGCCAGCAGCTCGGTGGTCGCCACAGATACGCAGTATTTT. Translation gives CASSSVVATDTQYF.

This clonotype has a count of ten or more. V gene TRBV14 combines with J gene TRBJ2-1; the match to TRBD1 covers 8 bases. Germline V lookup: CDR1 SGHDN, CDR2 FVKESK. J gave up 4 bases and V 0 bases, and 8 bases lay outside the gene matches. The CDR3 has 17 amino acids. CDR3: CASSQDLDRGVYNEQFF. The CDR3 coding sequence is TGTGCCAGCAGCCAAGACCTAGACAGGGGAGTGTACAATGAGCAGTTCTTC.

This clonotype occurred many times. This chain uses TRBV7-9 with TRBJ1-6; TRBD1 agrees at 8 bases. V lost 1 base, J lost 7 bases, and 6 bases stayed unmatched. Per the germline V gene, CDR1 is SEHNR and CDR2 is FQNEAQ (reference sequence). The CDR3 has 16 amino acids. CDR3 amino acids: CASSLGQGARNSPLHF. In DNA, the CDR3 is TGTGCCAGCAGCTTAGGGCAGGGGGCTCGAAATTCACCCCTCCACTTT.

This rearrangement joins TRBV4-1 to TRBJ1-1; D is unclear. V was shortened by 6 bases and J by 5 bases, with 19 bases between the two germline ends. Germline assignment: CDR1 MGHRA and CDR2 YSYEKL. This CDR3 comprises 15 residues. In DNA, the CDR3 is TGCGCCAGCAGACCGACGGAGACCTCGTGGACTGAAGCTTTCTTT. Protein sequence: CASRPTETSWTEAFF.

This clonotype has a count of ten or more. The rearrangement joins TRBV7-8 to TRBJ2-3, with TRBD1 as a possible D gene (6 bases). The V end lost 5 bases, the J end lost 1 base, and 16 bases lay between the germline ends. Germline CDR1 reads SGHVS; CDR2 reads FQNEAQ. The length of the CDR3 is 16 residues. Here the CDR3 reads CASSPTGQQRTDTQYF. The CDR3 DNA sequence: TGTGCCAGCAGCCCGACAGGCCAACAACGCACAGATACGCAGTATTTT. Full variable domain (remainder filled in from reference TRBV7-8 and TRBJ2-3): GAGVSQSPRYKVAKRGQDVALRCDPISGHVSLFWYQQALGQGPEFLTYFQNEAQLDKSGLPSDRFFAERPEGSVSTLKIQRTQQEDSAVYLCASSPTGQQRTDTQYFGPGTRLTVL.

By share of the sample, this clonotype is medium-sized. The V and J genes are TRBV20-1 and TRBJ2-5, with TRBD1 matching over 7 bases. The CDR3 is 15 amino acids. The V and J ends lost 0 bases and 0 bases, in that order; junction bases with no gene match: 4. Germline CDR1 and CDR2: DFQATT and SNEGSKA (reference sequence). The CDR3 protein is CSARDSGTDQETQYF. As DNA, the CDR3 is TGCAGTGCTAGAGATTCCGGGACAGACCAAGAGACCCAGTACTTC.

This clonotype was detected ten times or more. J is TRBJ1-3 and V is TRBV7-9, with TRBD1 identical over 9 bases. The CDR3 loop spans 15 amino acids. The germline V gene encodes CDR1 SEHNR and CDR2 FQNEAQ (reference sequence). V lost 5 bases to trimming and J lost 3 bases; unmatched junction nucleotides: 5. CDR3 DNA: TGTGCCAGCAGCCACTGGACAGGGGATGGAAACACCATATATTTT. Its protein is CASSHWTGDGNTIYF.

The table lists this clonotype with many counts. The V and J genes are TRBV9 and TRBJ1-4; D may be TRBD1 (6 bases). The germline V gene encodes CDR1 SGDLS and CDR2 YYNGEE. The CDR3 contains 19 residues. V was clipped by 7 bases and J by 8 bases, with 33 bases between them. The CDR3 DNA follows: TGTGCCAGCCCACCCCCCACAGGGTACCAAAGGGTGGCTACAGAAAAACTGTTTTTT. Protein sequence: CASPPPTGYQRVATEKLFF.

This clonotype was counted many times. The V gene is TRBV20-1, the J gene TRBJ2-3; 8 bases agree with TRBD2. Germline CDR1 is DFQATT and CDR2 is SNEGSKA (reference sequence). With V trimmed by 3 bases and J by 3 bases, 14 bases remained unmatched. The CDR3 length is 17 residues. The CDR3 DNA reads as TGCAGTGCTAGGGGCCCCCAAGCGGGGGTTTTTACAGATACGCAGTATTTT. Amino acid sequence: CSARGPQAGVFTDTQYF.

This clonotype was seen ten or more times. The chain is built from TRBV7-6 and TRBJ1-6; tentative D call: TRBD1 (5 bases). Trimming pared 2 bases from V and 0 bases from J, leaving 8 bases between. The CDR3 consists of 16 residues. Germline CDR1 is SGHVS and CDR2 is FNYEAQ. The CDR3 sequence: CASSLQGNSYNSPLHF. DNA of the CDR3: TGTGCCAGCAGCTTACAGGGAAACTCCTATAATTCACCCCTCCACTTT.

This clonotype was observed many times. The gene calls are TRBV6-2 or TRBV6-3 and TRBJ1-1; unclear D gene. Germline CDR1 is MNHEY and CDR2 is SVGEGT. Trimming stripped 6 bases from V and 3 bases from J, with 8 bases between. CDR3 length: 12 residues. CDR3 in DNA: TGTGCCAGCAGCCCCGGGGACACTGAAGCTTTCTTT. Its translation: CASSPGDTEAFF.

The rearrangement links TRBV6-1 to TRBJ2-7; D gene uncertain. This CDR3 is 12 amino acids long. The V end was cut by 8 bases, the J end by 2 bases, with 10 bases between. Germline values: CDR1 MNHNS, CDR2 SASEGT. In DNA, the CDR3 is TGTGCCAGCTCGAACGGACCCTACGAGCAGTACTTC. This encodes CASSNGPYEQYF.

With respect to this clonotype: Relative to the germline gene, one junction end is altered; a read error may explain this. The chain is built from TRBV7-2 and TRBJ2-7, with D perhaps matching TRBD1 (6 bases). The CDR3 is 13 amino acids. Germline V gives CDR1 SGHTA, CDR2 FQGNSA. In DNA, the CDR3 is TGTGACAGCAGCCCCAGGGGTCCCTACGAACAGTACTTC. Its translation: CDSSPRGPYEQYF.

This clonotype was found many times. The chain uses TRBV2 and TRBJ1-5; TRBD1 is a possible D gene (5 bases). The CDR3 runs to 13 residues. Per the germline V gene, CDR1 is SNHLY and CDR2 is FYNNEI. V was clipped by 4 bases and J by 7 bases, with 11 bases between them. This CDR3 reads CASSAEGEQPQHF. The CDR3 DNA sequence: TGTGCCAGCAGTGCTGAAGGGGAGCAGCCCCAGCATTTT.

This clonotype was detected only once. A read error may produce the germline difference seen at one junction end. The chain recombines TRBV10-3 with TRBJ2-1; no firm D call. The CDR3 length is 11 residues. Germline V lookup: CDR1 ENHRY, CDR2 SYGVKD. CDR3 bases: TGTGCCATCAGCGGTATAGGAGTCGTTCTCTTC. It codes for CAISGIGVVLF.